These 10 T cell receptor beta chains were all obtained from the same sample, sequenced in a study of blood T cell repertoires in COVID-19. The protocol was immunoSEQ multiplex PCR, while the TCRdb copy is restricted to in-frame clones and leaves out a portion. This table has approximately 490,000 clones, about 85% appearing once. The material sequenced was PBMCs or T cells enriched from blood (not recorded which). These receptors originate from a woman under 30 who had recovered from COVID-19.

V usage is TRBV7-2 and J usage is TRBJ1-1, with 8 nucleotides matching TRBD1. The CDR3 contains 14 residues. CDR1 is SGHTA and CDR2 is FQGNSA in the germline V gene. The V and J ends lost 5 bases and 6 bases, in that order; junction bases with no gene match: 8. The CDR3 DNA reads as TGTGCCAGCAGCGGACAGGGAGTTGTCGCTGAAGCTTTCTTT. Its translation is CASSGQGVVAEAFF.

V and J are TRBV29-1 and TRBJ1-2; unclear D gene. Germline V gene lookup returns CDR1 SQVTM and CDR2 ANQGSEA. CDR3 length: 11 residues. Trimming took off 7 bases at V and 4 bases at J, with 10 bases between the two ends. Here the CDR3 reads CSAPVLYGYTF. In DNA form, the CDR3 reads TGCAGCGCCCCGGTTCTCTATGGCTACACCTTC.

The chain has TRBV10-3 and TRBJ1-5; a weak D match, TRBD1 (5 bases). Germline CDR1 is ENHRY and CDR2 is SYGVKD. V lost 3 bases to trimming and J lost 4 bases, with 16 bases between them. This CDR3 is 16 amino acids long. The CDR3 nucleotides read TGTGCCATCAGTGAAGGGGCGTCTTCTCGGAATCAGCCCCAGCATTTT. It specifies CAISEGASSRNQPQHF.

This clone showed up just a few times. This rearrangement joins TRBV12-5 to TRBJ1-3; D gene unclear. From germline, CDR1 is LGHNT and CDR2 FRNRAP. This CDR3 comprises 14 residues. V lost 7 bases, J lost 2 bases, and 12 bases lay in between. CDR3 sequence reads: CASAPGFAGNTIYF. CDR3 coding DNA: TGTGCTAGTGCCCCGGGTTTCGCTGGAAACACCATATATTTT.

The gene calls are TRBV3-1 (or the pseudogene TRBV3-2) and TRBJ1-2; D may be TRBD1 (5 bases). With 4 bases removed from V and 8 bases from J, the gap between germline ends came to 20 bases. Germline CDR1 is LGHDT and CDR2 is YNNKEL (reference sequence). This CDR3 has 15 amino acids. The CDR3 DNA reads TGTGCCAGCAGCCCTCGGACTTTTAAGGAGGGGGGCTACACCTTC. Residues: CASSPRTFKEGGYTF.

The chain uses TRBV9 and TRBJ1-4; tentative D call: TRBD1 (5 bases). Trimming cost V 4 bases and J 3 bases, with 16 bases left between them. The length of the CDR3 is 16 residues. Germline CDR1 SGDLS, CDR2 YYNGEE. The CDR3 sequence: CASSPEQGLANEKLFF. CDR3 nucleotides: TGTGCCAGCAGCCCAGAGCAGGGATTGGCTAATGAAAAACTGTTTTTT.

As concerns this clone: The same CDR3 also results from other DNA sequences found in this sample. CDR3 protein: CASSFQGTDTQYF. CDR3 coding DNA: TGTGCCAGCAGCTTCCAGGGGACAGATACGCAGTATTTT. The rearrangement uses TRBV5-4 and TRBJ2-3, with D tentatively TRBD1 (6 bases). The CDR3 spans 13 residues. Germline V gene lookup returns CDR1 SGHNT and CDR2 YYREEE (reference sequence). The V end lost 2 bases, the J end lost 3 bases, and 7 bases lay between the germline ends.

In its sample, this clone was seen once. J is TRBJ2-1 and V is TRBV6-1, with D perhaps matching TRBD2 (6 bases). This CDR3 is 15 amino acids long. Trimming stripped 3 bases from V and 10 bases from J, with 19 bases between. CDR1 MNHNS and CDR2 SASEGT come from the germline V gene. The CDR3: CASSDRTGVLMEQFF. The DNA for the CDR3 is TGTGCCAGCAGTGATAGAACGGGGGTTTTGATGGAGCAGTTCTTC.

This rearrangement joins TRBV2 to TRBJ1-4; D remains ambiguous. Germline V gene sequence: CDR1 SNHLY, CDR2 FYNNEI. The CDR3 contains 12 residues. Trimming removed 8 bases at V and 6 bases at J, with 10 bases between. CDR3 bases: TGTGCCAGCCTCCTGGAGGATGAAAAACTGTTTTTT. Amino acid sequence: CASLLEDEKLFF.

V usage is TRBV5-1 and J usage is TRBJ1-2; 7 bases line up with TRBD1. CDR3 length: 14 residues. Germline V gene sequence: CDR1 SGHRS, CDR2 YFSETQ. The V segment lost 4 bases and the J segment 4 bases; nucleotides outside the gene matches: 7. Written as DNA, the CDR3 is TGCGCCAGCAGCCCCGCCGGGACAGTCTATGGCTACACCTTC. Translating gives CASSPAGTVYGYTF.